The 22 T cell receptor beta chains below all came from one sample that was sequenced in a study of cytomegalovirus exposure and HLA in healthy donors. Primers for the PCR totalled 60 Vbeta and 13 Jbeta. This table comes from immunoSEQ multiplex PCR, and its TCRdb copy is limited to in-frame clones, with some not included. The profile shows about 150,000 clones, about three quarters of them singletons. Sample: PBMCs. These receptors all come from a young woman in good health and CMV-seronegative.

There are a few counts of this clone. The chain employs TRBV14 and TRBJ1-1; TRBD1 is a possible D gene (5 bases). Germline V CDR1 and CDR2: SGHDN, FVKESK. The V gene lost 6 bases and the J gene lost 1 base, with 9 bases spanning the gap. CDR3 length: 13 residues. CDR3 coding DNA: TGTGCCAGCAGTTCGGGGGGGAACACTGAAGCTTTCTTT. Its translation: CASSSGGNTEAFF.

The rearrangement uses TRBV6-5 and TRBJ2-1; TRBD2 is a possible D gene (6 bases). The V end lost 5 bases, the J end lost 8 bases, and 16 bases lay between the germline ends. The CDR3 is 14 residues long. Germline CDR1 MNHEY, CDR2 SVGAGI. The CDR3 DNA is TGTGCCAGCAGTCTTACTCAGGGAGGTCATGAGCAGTTCTTC. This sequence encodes CASSLTQGGHEQFF.

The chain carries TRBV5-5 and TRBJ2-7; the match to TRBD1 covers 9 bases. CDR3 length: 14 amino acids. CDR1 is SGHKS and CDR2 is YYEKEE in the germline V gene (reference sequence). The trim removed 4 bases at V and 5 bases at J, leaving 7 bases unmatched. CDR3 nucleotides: TGTGCCAGCAGCAGCCGGGACAGGGCAGACGAGCAGTACTTC. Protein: CASSSRDRADEQYF.

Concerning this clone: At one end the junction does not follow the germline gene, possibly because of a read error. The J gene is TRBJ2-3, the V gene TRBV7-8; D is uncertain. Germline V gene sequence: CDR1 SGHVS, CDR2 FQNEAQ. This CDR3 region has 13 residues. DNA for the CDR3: TGTGCCAGCAGTTTACCCGGTCGCCTGCCCGTATTTTTT. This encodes CASSLPGRLPVFF.

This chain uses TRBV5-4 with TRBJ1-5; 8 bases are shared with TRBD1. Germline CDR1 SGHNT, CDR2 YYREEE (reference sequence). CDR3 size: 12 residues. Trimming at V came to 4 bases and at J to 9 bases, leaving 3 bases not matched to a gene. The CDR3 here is CASSITGGPQHF. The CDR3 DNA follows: TGTGCCAGCAGCATAACAGGGGGGCCCCAGCATTTT. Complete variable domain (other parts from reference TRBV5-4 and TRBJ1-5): ETGVTQSPTHLIKTRGQQVTLRCSSQSGHNTVSWYQQALGQGPQFIFQYYREEENGRGNFPPRFSGLQFPNYSSELNVNALELDDSALYLCASSITGGPQHFGDGTRLSIL.

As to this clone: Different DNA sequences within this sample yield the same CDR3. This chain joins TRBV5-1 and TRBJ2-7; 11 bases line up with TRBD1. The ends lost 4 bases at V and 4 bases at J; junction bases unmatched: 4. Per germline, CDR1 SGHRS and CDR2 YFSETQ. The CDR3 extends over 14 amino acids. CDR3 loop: CASSPGTGGYEQYF. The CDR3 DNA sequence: TGCGCCAGCAGCCCCGGGACAGGGGGATACGAGCAGTACTTC.

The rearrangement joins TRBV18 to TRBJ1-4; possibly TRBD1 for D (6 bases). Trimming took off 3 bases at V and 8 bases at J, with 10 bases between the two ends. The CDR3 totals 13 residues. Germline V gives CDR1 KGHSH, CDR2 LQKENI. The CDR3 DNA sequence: TGTGCCAGCTCACCGCAGGGGCAGGAAAAACTGTTTTTT. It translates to CASSPQGQEKLFF.

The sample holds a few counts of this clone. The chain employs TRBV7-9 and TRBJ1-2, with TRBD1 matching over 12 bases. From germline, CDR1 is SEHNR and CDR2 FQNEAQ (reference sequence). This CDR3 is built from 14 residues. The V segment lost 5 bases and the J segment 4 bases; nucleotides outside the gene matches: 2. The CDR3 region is CASSTGQGAYGYTF. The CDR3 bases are TGTGCCAGCAGCACGGGACAGGGGGCCTATGGCTACACCTTC. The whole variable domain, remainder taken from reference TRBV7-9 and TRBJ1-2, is DTGVSQNPRHKITKRGQNVTFRCDPISEHNRLYWYRQTLGQGPEFLTYFQNEAQLEKSRLLSDRFSAERPKGSFSTLEIQRTEQGDSAMYLCASSTGQGAYGYTFGSGTRLTVV.

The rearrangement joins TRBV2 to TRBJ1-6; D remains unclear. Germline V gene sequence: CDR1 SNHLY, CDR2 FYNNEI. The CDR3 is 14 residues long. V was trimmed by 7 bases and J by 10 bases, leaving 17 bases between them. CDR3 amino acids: CASMRAGGSSPLHF. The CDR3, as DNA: TGTGCCAGCATGCGGGCCGGAGGGTCCTCACCCCTCCACTTT.

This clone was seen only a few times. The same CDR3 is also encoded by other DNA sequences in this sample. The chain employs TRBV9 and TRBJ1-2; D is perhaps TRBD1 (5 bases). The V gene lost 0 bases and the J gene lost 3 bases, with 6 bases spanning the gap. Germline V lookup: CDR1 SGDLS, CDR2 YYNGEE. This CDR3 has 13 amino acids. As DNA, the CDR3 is TGTGCCAGCAGCGTAGGGGGGGACTATGGCTACACCTTC. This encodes CASSVGGDYGYTF.

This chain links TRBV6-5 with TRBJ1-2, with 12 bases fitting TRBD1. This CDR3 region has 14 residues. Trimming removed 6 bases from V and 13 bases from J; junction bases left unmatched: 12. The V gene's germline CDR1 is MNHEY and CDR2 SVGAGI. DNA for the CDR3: TGTGCCAGCAGCCTTTCCGGGACAGGGGGCCGTGGCACCTTC. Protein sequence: CASSLSGTGGRGTF.

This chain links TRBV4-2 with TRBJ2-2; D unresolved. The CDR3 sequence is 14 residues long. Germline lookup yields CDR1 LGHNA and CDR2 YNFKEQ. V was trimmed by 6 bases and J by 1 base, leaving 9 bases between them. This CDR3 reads CASRLTLNTGELFF. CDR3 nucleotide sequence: TGTGCCAGCAGGCTAACCTTGAACACCGGGGAGCTGTTTTTT.

CDR3 nucleotide sequence: TGCGCCAGCAGCTTCTTCGGGACAGGGGGCGATGAGCAGTTCTTC. Amino acid sequence: CASSFFGTGGDEQFF. The chain joins TRBV5-1 to TRBJ2-1; 12 bases line up with TRBD1. The CDR3 is made up of 15 amino acids. Germline V gene data show CDR1 as SGHRS and CDR2 as YFSETQ. Unmatched junction bases numbered 5, after V lost 2 bases and J lost 8 bases. The full variable domain, completed using reference TRBV5-1 and TRBJ2-1, is KAGVTQTPRYLIKTRGQQVTLSCSPISGHRSVSWYQQTPGQGLQFLFEYFSETQRNKGNFPGRFSGRQFSNSRSEMNVSTLELGDSALYLCASSFFGTGGDEQFFGPGTRLTVL.

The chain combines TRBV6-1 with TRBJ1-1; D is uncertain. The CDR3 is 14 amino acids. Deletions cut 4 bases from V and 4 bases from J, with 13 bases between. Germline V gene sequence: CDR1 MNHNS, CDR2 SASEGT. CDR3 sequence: CASSADRSSTEAFF. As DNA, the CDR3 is TGTGCCAGCAGTGCGGATCGGAGTTCCACTGAAGCTTTCTTT.

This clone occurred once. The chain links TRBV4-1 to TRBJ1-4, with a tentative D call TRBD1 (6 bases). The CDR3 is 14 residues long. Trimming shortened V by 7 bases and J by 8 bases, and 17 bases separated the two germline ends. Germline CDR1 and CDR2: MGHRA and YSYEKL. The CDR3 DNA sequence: TGCGCCAGCACCCGACCGGGACAAAAGGAAAAACTGTTTTTT. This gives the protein CASTRPGQKEKLFF.

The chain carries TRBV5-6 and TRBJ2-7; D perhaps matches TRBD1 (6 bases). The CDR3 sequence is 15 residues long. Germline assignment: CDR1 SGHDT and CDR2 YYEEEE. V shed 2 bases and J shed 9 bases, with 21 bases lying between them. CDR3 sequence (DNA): TGTGCCAGCAGCTTACCGACAGGAGTCTTCCCAGGGCAGTACTTC. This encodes CASSLPTGVFPGQYF.

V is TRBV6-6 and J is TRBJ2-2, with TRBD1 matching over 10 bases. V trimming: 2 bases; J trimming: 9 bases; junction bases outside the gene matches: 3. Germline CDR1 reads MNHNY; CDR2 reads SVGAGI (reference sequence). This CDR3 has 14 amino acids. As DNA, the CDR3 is TGTGCCAGCAGTTACGACAGGGGGCCTTGGGAGCTGTTTTTT. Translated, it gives CASSYDRGPWELFF.

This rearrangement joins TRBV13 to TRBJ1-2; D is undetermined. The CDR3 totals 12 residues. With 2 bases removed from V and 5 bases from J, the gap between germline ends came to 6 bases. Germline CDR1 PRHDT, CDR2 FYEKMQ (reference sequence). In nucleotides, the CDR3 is TGTGCCAGCAGCTTAAGCCGGTATGGCTACACCTTC. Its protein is CASSLSRYGYTF.

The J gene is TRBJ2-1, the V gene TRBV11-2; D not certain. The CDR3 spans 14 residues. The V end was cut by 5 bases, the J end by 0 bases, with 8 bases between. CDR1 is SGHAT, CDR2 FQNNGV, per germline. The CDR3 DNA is TGTGCCAGCAGCATATCCAGCTCCTACAATGAGCAGTTCTTC. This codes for CASSISSSYNEQFF.

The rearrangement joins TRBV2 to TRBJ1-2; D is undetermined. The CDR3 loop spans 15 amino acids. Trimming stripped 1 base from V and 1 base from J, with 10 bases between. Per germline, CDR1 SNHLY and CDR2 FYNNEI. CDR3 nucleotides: TGTGCCAGCAGTGAAGTCCGAGCTGGTAACTATGGCTACACCTTC. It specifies CASSEVRAGNYGYTF. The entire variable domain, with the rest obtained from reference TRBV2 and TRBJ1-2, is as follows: EPEVTQTPSHQVTQMGQEVILRCVPISNHLYFYWYRQILGQKVEFLVSFYNNEISEKSEIFDDQFSVERPDGSNFTLKIRSTKLEDSAMYFCASSEVRAGNYGYTFGSGTRLTVV.

The CDR3 protein is CASSVVGSGGRSGRNTEAFF. The CDR3 region has the DNA TGTGCCAGTAGTGTCGTGGGTTCAGGGGGTCGATCAGGAAGGAACACTGAAGCTTTCTTT. The J gene is TRBJ1-1, the V gene TRBV19; 7 bases match TRBD1. The junction had 22 bases not matched to a gene; V was cut back by 5 bases and J by 1 base. CDR1 and CDR2 from the germline V gene are LNHDA and SQIVND (reference sequence). The CDR3 spans 20 residues.

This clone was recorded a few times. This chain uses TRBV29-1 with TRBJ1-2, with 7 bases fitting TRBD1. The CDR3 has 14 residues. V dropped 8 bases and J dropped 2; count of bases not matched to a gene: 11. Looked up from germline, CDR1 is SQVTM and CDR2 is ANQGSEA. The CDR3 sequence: CSTLGATGNYGYTF. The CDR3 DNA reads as TGCAGCACCCTGGGGGCGACAGGGAACTATGGCTACACCTTC.